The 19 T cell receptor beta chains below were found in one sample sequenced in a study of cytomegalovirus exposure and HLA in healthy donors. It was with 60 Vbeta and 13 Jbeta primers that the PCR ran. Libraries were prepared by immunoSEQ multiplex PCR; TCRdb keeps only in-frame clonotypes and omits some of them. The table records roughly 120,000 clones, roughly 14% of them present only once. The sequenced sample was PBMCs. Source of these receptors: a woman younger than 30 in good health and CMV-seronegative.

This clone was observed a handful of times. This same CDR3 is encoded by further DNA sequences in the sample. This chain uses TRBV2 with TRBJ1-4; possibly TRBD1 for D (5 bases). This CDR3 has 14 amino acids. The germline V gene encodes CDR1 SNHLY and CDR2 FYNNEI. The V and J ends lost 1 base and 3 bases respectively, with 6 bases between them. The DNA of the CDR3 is TGTGCCAGCAGTGAAGGCAGGGCTAATGAAAAACTGTTTTTT. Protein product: CASSEGRANEKLFF.

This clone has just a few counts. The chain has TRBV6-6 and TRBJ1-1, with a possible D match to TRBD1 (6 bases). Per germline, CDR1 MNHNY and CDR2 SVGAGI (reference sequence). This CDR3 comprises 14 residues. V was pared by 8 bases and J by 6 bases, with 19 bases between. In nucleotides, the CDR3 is TGTGCCAGCGGGCAGACAGGAAGCCATCCTGAAGCTTTCTTT. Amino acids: CASGQTGSHPEAFF.

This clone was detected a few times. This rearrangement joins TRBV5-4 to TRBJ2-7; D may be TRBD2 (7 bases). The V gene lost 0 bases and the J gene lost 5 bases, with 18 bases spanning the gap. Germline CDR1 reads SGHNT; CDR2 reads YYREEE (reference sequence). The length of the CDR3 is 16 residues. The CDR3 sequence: CASSLGRPGGGDEQYF. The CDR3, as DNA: TGTGCCAGCAGCTTGGGGCGCCCGGGGGGCGGCGACGAGCAGTACTTC.

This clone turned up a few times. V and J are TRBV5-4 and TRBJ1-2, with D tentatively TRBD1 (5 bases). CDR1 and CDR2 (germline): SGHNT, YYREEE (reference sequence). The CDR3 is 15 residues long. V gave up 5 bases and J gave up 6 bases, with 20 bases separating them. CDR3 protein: CASSFGRGSYDGYTF. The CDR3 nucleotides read TGTGCCAGCAGTTTTGGGCGGGGGAGCTACGATGGCTACACCTTC.

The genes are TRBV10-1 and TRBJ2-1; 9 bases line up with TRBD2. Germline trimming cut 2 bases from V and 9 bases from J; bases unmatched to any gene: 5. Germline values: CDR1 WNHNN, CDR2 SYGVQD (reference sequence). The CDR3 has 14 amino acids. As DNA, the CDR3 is TGCGCCAGCAGTGAGGGGGGACTAGCCGGTGAGCAGTTCTTC. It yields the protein CASSEGGLAGEQFF.

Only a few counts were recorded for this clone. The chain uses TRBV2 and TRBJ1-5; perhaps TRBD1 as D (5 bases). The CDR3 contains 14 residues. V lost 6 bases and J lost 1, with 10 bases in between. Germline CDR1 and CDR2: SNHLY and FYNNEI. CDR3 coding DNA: TGTGCCAGCAGCCAGGGAATGAGCAATCAGCCCCAGCATTTT. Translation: CASSQGMSNQPQHF. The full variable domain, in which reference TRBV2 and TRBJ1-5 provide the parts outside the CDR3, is EPEVTQTPSHQVTQMGQEVILRCVPISNHLYFYWYRQILGQKVEFLVSFYNNEISEKSEIFDDQFSVERPDGSNFTLKIRSTKLEDSAMYFCASSQGMSNQPQHFGDGTRLSIL.

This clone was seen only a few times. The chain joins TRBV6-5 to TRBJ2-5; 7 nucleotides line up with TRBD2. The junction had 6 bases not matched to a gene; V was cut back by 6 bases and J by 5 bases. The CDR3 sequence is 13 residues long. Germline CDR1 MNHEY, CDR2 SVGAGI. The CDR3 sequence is CASRAGGGETQYF. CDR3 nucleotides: TGTGCCAGCAGGGCCGGGGGAGGGGAGACCCAGTACTTC.

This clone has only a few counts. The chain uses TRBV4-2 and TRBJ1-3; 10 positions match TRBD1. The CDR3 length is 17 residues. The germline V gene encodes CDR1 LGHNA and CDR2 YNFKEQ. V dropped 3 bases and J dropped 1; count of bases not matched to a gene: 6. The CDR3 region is CASSQNPGQGSGNTIYF. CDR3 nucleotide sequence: TGTGCCAGCAGCCAGAACCCGGGACAGGGGTCTGGAAACACCATATATTTT.

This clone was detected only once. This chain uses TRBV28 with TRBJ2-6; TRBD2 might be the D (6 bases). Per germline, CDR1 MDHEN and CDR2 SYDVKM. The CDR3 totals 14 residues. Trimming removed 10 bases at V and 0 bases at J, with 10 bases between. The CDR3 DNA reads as TGTGCCACGTTCGGGGGCTCTGGGGCCAACGTCCTGACTTTC. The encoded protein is CATFGGSGANVLTF.

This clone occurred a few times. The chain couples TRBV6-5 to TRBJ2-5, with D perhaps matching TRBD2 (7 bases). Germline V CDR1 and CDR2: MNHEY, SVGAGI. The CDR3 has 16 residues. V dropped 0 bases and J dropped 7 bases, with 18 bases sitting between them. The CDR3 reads CASSYSAGGGAGTQYF. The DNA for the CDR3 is TGTGCCAGCAGTTACTCTGCCGGTGGGGGGGCCGGGACCCAGTACTTC.

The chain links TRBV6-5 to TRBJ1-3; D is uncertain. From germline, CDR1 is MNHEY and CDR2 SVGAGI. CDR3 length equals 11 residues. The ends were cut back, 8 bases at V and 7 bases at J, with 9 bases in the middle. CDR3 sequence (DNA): TGTGCCAGCTGGGCCGGCAACACCATATATTTT. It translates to CASWAGNTIYF.

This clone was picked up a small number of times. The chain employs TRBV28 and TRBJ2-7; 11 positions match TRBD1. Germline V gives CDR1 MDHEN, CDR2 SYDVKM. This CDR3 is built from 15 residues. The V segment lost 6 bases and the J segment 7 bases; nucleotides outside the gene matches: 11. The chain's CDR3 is CASRAGTGGSREQYF. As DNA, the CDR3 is TGTGCCAGCAGGGCCGGGACAGGGGGATCTAGGGAGCAGTACTTC. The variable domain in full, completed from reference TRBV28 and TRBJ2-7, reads DVKVTQSSRYLVKRTGEKVFLECVQDMDHENMFWYRQDPGLGLRLIYFSYDVKMKEKGDIPEGYSVSREKKERFSLILESASTNQTSMYLCASRAGTGGSREQYFGPGTRLTVT.

This chain's CDR3 is CAWGQENTEAFF. DNA of the CDR3: TGTGCCTGGGGACAGGAGAACACTGAAGCTTTCTTT. The rearrangement links TRBV30 to TRBJ1-1; 7 bases are a match to TRBD1. The junction had 1 base not matched to a gene; V was cut back by 5 bases and J by 1 base. The CDR3 consists of 12 residues. Germline V gives CDR1 GTSNPN, CDR2 SVGIG (reference sequence).

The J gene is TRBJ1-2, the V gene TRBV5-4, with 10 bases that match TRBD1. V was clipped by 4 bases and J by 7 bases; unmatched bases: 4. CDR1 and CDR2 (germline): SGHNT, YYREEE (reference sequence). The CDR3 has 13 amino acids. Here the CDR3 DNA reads TGTGCCAGCAGCCTCGGACAGGGGGTTGGCTACACCTTC. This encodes CASSLGQGVGYTF.

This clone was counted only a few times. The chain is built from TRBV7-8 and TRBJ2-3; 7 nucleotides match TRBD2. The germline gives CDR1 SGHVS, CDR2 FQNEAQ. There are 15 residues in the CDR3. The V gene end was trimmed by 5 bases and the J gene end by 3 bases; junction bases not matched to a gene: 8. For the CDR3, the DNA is TGTGCCAGCAGCCCCCTGGCGGGAGATACAGATACGCAGTATTTT. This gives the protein CASSPLAGDTDTQYF. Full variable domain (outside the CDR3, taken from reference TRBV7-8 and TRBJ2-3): GAGVSQSPRYKVAKRGQDVALRCDPISGHVSLFWYQQALGQGPEFLTYFQNEAQLDKSGLPSDRFFAERPEGSVSTLKIQRTQQEDSAVYLCASSPLAGDTDTQYFGPGTRLTVL.

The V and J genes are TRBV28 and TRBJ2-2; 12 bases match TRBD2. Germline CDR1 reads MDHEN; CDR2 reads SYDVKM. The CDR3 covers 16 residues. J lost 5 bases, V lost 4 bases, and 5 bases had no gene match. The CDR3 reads CASSSSSGGATGELFF. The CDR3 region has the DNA TGTGCCAGCAGTTCGTCTAGCGGGGGGGCAACCGGGGAGCTGTTTTTT.

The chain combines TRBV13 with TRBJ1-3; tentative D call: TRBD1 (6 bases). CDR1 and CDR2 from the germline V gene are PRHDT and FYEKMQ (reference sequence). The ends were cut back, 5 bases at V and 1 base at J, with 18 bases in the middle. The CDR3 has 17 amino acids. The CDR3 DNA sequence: TGTGCCAGCAGCCCCCGGACAGCCGCCGGGTCTGGAAACACCATATATTTT. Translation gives CASSPRTAAGSGNTIYF.

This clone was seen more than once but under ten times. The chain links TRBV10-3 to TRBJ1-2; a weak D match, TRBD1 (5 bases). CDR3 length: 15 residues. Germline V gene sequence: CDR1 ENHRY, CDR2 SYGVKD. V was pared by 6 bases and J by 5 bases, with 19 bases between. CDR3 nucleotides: TGTGCCATCAGAATTAAACAGGTGCGGGGATATGGCTACACCTTC. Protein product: CAIRIKQVRGYGYTF.

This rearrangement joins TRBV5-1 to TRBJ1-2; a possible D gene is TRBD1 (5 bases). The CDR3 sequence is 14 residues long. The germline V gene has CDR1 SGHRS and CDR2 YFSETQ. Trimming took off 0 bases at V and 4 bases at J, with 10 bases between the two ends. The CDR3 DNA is TGCGCCAGCAGCTTGGGACAGACGTCCTATGGCTACACCTTC. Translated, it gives CASSLGQTSYGYTF.